This T cell receptor beta chain was identified during a study of OX40 agonist ivuxolimab in advanced cancers. For context, the study as a whole: Ivuxolimab was an agonistic, fully human IgG2 monoclonal antibody directed against OX40 (CD134), a costimulatory receptor. Intravenous ivuxolimab was administered to patients every 2 weeks at six dose levels: 0.01, 0.1, 0.3, 1.5, 3 and 10 mg/kg. Of the approximately 54 dose-escalation patients, hepatocellular carcinoma was present in roughly 19, melanoma in some 15, renal cell carcinoma in 9 and head and neck cancer in 9. In the dose-escalation cohort, around four fifths of patients were male, and the mean age was approximately 60 years, with a range of roughly 20 to 80. Patients were allowed to have had prior anti-PD-1, anti-PD-L1 or anti-CTLA-4 therapy, and around two fifths of the dose-escalation patients had been treated with checkpoint inhibitors. Partial responses occurred in three dose-escalation patients: two with cutaneous melanoma and one with hepatocellular carcinoma. The point of sequencing TCRbeta in the periphery was to test whether ivuxolimab changed TCR sequence diversity and drove clonal T-cell expansion. The monotherapy dose-escalation portion (N ≈ 57 patients) of the phase I ivuxolimab trial is reported in the paper. Findings and caveats that apply to the study as a whole: In the 0.1-3.0 mg/kg groups, partial responders were among the patients with the lowest normalized peripheral clonal expansion, particularly in CD8+ T cells. Low levels of normalized T-cell clonal expansion were also seen in some patients who did not respond. At doses of 0.1 to 3.0 mg/kg, clonal expansion of both CD4+ and CD8+ blood T cells was observed from baseline to week 6. After ivuxolimab, more expanded clones were found on average in CD8+ T cells than in CD4+ T cells. The antigen specificity of the peripheral T cells that underwent clonal expansion was not determined.

A word on this clone: Its antigen target is currently unknown. The input lacks base qualities; no much larger clone sits a single base away.

Via the germline V gene, CDR1 is MNHNS and CDR2 SASEGT. Here V drops 11 bases and J drops 5 bases, and the junction holds 8 bases not matched to any gene. Taken from cysteine to phenylalanine, the CDR3 has 12 residues. Kept here is only the CDR3 DNA, which spans 36 bases and is read in frame from base 1. To sequence the TCRbeta CDR3 region, genomic DNA was isolated from the sorted cells. TCRbeta CDR3 regions were sequenced using the immunoSEQ Assay. Drawn from immuneACCESS, this table holds only the in-frame rearrangements with V and J called that TCRdb kept. Clones are partly lost; checked studies trace under half to an unresolved V gene and leave the rest unexplained. The sample table records 55,000 to 70,000 clones; about 83% of these occur just once. The ten most abundant clones make up 2.6% of the sample. The trial excluded patients who had a history of autoimmune disease or who were on systemic immunosuppression. In every dose cohort, peripheral blood was drawn for TCR sequencing at baseline, cycle 4 day 1, and cycle 7 day 1. The samples were taken from a phase I, first-in-human, multicenter, open-label dose-escalation trial of ivuxolimab. The trial enrolled adults with locally advanced or metastatic head and neck squamous cell, hepatocellular, melanoma or renal cell carcinoma. Before TCR sequencing, CD4+ T cells and CD8+ T cells from peripheral blood were sorted into separate populations.

The rearrangement joined TRBV6-1 to TRBJ1-1; 7 central bases correspond to TRBD1. The sequencing here drew on CD4+ or CD8+ T cells sorted from blood, taken in a trial of the OX40 agonist ivuxolimab. This clonotype was sampled from an adult with an advanced solid tumor such as melanoma, head and neck, liver or kidney cancer. The nucleotides read TGTGCCGCGCAGGGGGGAAGGACTGAAGCTTTCTTT. Translated, it gives CAAQGGRTEAFF.